A selection of T cell receptor beta chains follows, all from one sample in a study of T cells in localized non-small cell lung cancer. Profiled with immunoSEQ multiplex PCR; TCRdb holds only in-frame clones, not every one. The sample shows approximately 3,000 clones, roughly 21% of them seen only once. The sample here was lung tumor tissue, taken before any cancer treatment. Receptors originate from a woman between 35 and 70 years old with stage I lung adenocarcinoma. The CDR3 runs from the conserved cysteine through the conserved F or W. The order of the fields is J gene, V gene, clone size, D gene, CDR3 DNA, CDR3 protein. A D gene is named only where the DNA matches it firmly. For some rows the clone size is stated as once, few or many, or as a class when expanded; others skip it.

TRBJ1-3 | TRBV11-3 | once | - | TGTGCCAGCAGCGCCACGGGGGCGGGAAACACCATATATTTT | CASSATGAGNTIYF
TRBJ1-1 | TRBV19 | - | TRBD1 | TGTGCCAGTAGTATAGAGGCCACAGGGGCGCCCACTGAAGCTTTCTTT | CASSIEATGAPTEAFF
TRBJ1-5 | TRBV19 | few | - | TGTGCCAGTAGGTGGGGGAATCAGCCCCAGCATTTT | CASRWGNQPQHF
TRBJ1-1 | TRBV6-8 | few | TRBD1 | TGTGCCAGCAGCAAAGGACAGGGGGCCGCTGAAGCTTTCTTT | CASSKGQGAAEAFF
TRBJ1-1 | TRBV6-8 | few | TRBD1 | TGTGCCAGCAGGGAGGGACAGTTCAACACTGAAGCTTTCTTT | CASREGQFNTEAFF
TRBJ2-3 | TRBV11-3 | few | - | TGTGCCAGCACCCCCAACCCCAACTGGGCAGATACGCAGTATTTT | CASTPNPNWADTQYF
TRBJ1-5 | TRBV11-3 | medium-sized | - | TGTGCCAGCAGCTTGTCAGTTGGGAGCAATCAGCCCCAGCATTTT | CASSLSVGSNQPQHF
TRBJ2-3 | TRBV6-8 | - | - | TGTGCCAGCAGTTATGCCGGCGGAGGAGGTGTCGGAGATACGCAGTATTTT | CASSYAGGGGVGDTQYF
TRBJ1-2 | TRBV6-1 | few | - | TGTGCCAGCAGTGAAGCGTTCCCCACCTATGGCTACACCTTC | CASSEAFPTYGYTF
TRBJ1-4 | TRBV29-1 | - | TRBD1 | TGCAGCGTTGCCCGACAGGGGGGGCCTAATGAAAAACTGTTTTTT | CSVARQGGPNEKLFF
TRBJ2-3 | TRBV15 | - | - | TGTGCCACCAGCAGAGTGGAGGGGGGTTTCACAGATACGCAGTATTTT | CATSRVEGGFTDTQYF
TRBJ1-2 | TRBV4-1 | few | TRBD1 | TGCGCCAGCAGCCGAGAACAGGGGAACTATGGCTACACCTTC | CASSREQGNYGYTF
TRBJ1-2 | TRBV11-3 | - | - | TGTGCCAGCAGCTTAGATGACGGGGGCGAATATGGCTACACCTTC | CASSLDDGGEYGYTF
TRBJ1-1 | TRBV6-8 | large | - | TGTGCCAGCAGTTACTTTAACAGGGACACTGAAGCTTTCTTT | CASSYFNRDTEAFF
TRBJ2-7 | TRBV6-8 | - | - | TGTGCCAGCAGTTACAATGTCGGGACCTACGAGCAGTACTTC | CASSYNVGTYEQYF
TRBJ2-1 | TRBV10-2 | few | TRBD2 | TGCGCCAGCAGTCCCTCAGGGAGCGGGGGCTACAATGAGCAGTTCTTC | CASSPSGSGGYNEQFF
TRBJ2-1 | TRBV19 | - | - | TGTGCCAGTAGTATTTTCGCGGACACCACCAATGAGCAGTTCTTC | CASSIFADTTNEQFF
TRBJ2-7 | TRBV6-8 | few | - | TGTGCCAGCAGTTACGGGGCAGGGGACTACGAGCAGTACTTC | CASSYGAGDYEQYF
TRBJ1-2 | TRBV6-8 | - | TRBD1 | TGTGCCAGCAGAGCGGACAGGGGTTCCTCGGACTACACCTTC | CASRADRGSSDYTF
TRBJ2-3 | TRBV6-8 | - | - | TGTGCCAGCAGAAGGACCGGGGGACAAGGTACGCAGTATTTT | CASRRTGGQGTQYF
TRBJ1-5 | TRBV6-8 | - | TRBD1 | TGTGCCAGCAGCCGGACAGGGTATAGCAATCAGCCCCAGCATTTT | CASSRTGYSNQPQHF
TRBJ1-3 | TRBV11-3 | - | - | TGTGCCAGCAGCTTAAAGGCAGGGGAAGGAAACACCATATATTTT | CASSLKAGEGNTIYF
TRBJ2-7 | TRBV4-1 | few | - | TGCGCCAGCAGCCAAGAATGGGGTTACGAGCAGTACTTC | CASSQEWGYEQYF
TRBJ2-5 | TRBV18 | few | - | TGTGCCAGCTCACCGAACTCTCAAGAGACCCAGTACTTC | CASSPNSQETQYF
TRBJ1-2 | TRBV19 | - | - | TGTGCCAGTAGTATTTACTCCAGGGACGTCAACTATGGCTACACCTTC | CASSIYSRDVNYGYTF
TRBJ1-1 | TRBV9 | large | - | TGTGCCAGCAGCGTCGGGGGGAGGAACACTGAAGCTTTCTTT | CASSVGGRNTEAFF
TRBJ2-6 | TRBV6-8 | few | - | TGTGCCAGCAGACCCCACAGCTCTGGGGCCAACGTCCTGACTTTC | CASRPHSSGANVLTF
TRBJ2-1 | TRBV5-1 | - | - | TGCGCCAGCAGCTTCTCCCTTTTGGAGCACCGAACCGCCCCGCAGTTCTTC | CASSFSLLEHRTAPQFF
TRBJ1-2 | TRBV19 | - | - | TGTGCCAGTAGTAGCCACGGAGAAAGGCTGAGTGGCTACACCTTC | CASSSHGERLSGYTF
TRBJ1-2 | TRBV7-2 | medium-sized | TRBD1 | TGTGCCAGCAGTCGGGACAGCTACTATGGCTACACCTTC | CASSRDSYYGYTF
TRBJ2-7 | TRBV11-3 | medium-sized | - | TGTGCCAGCAGCTTAGGGACAAGGTCGTCTGGCGAGCAGTACTTC | CASSLGTRSSGEQYF
TRBJ1-1 | TRBV30 | - | - | TGTGCCTGGAGCCGGGGGGCTGGAACTGAAGCTTTCTTT | CAWSRGAGTEAFF
TRBJ2-3 | TRBV2 | - | - | TGTGCCAGCAGCTCATACGGCGGCGGGGGCCCCACAGATACGCAGTATTTT | CASSSYGGGGPTDTQYF
TRBJ2-7 | TRBV19 | medium-sized | TRBD1 | TGTGCCAGTATGGAGCGGACAGGGGTTACCTACGAGCAGTACTTC | CASMERTGVTYEQYF
TRBJ1-2 | TRBV18 | few | TRBD1 | TGTGCCAGCTCACACGCGGACAGGGGCCGTGGCTACACCTTC | CASSHADRGRGYTF
TRBJ2-1 | TRBV11-3 | few | TRBD1 | TGTGCCAGCAGCTCGGGACAGAGATACAATGAGCAGTTCTTC | CASSSGQRYNEQFF
TRBJ2-1 | TRBV6-8 | few | - | TGTGCCAGCAGTTCCCATTCTAGTAGGGTCTACAATGAGCAGTTCTTC | CASSSHSSRVYNEQFF
TRBJ2-3 | TRBV18 | - | TRBD1 | TGTGCCAGCTCATACTCGGGACAGAACACAGATACGCAGTATTTT | CASSYSGQNTDTQYF
TRBJ1-4 | TRBV21-1 | few | - | TGTGCCAGCAGCTACAATCATCGGACTGAAAAACTGTTTTTT | CASSYNHRTEKLFF